Listed below are T cell receptor beta chains from one sample, sequenced in a study of blood T cell repertoires in COVID-19. TCRdb's copy holds only in-frame clones and misses some; the assay was immunoSEQ multiplex PCR. In the table there are fewer than 250,000 clones, around 80% of which are singletons. The sample consisted of peripheral blood. These receptors originate from a human donor in a cohort sampled during active COVID-19. CDR3s include the opening cysteine and the closing phenylalanine or tryptophan. A D gene is named only where the DNA matches it firmly. Size is omitted from some rows. Given values are once, few, many or a class for expanded clones.

J gene: TRBJ1-2; V gene: TRBV14; D gene: -; clone size: few; CDR3 DNA: TGTGCCAGCAGCCAGAGGAGCGAAAACTATGGCTACACCTTC; CDR3 protein: CASSQRSENYGYTF
J gene: TRBJ1-3; V gene: TRBV6-5; D gene: -; clone size: once; CDR3 DNA: TGTGCCACCTCCCGGGACTCTGGAAACACCATATATTTT; CDR3 protein: CATSRDSGNTIYF
J gene: TRBJ2-3; V gene: TRBV5-6; D gene: -; clone size: -; CDR3 DNA: TGTGCCAGCAGCTATGGGGCTGGTAGCACAGATACGCAGTATTTT; CDR3 protein: CASSYGAGSTDTQYF
J gene: TRBJ2-1; V gene: TRBV27; D gene: TRBD2; clone size: -; CDR3 DNA: TGTGCCAGCTCTAAAGGACTAGCGGTATATATCTCCTACAATGAGCAGTTCTTC; CDR3 protein: CASSKGLAVYISYNEQFF
J gene: TRBJ2-7; V gene: TRBV4-1; D gene: -; clone size: -; CDR3 DNA: TGCGCCAGCAGCCAAGATAGGACAGCTGGGATTTCCTACGAGCAGTACTTC; CDR3 protein: CASSQDRTAGISYEQYF
J gene: TRBJ2-6; V gene: TRBV7-9; D gene: -; clone size: few; CDR3 DNA: TGTGCCAGCAGCTTAGAAGGGGGCTCTGGGGCCAACGTCCTGACTTTC; CDR3 protein: CASSLEGGSGANVLTF
J gene: TRBJ1-5; V gene: TRBV18; D gene: -; clone size: once; CDR3 DNA: TGTGCCAGCTCTCTAACAGGGCAAGGGGATCAGCCCCAGCATTTT; CDR3 protein: CASSLTGQGDQPQHF
J gene: TRBJ1-1; V gene: TRBV25-1; D gene: TRBD1; clone size: -; CDR3 DNA: TGTGCCAGCAGCCGCATGACCGGGACAGGGGAAACTGAAGCTTTCTTT; CDR3 protein: CASSRMTGTGETEAFF
J gene: TRBJ2-1; V gene: TRBV11-3; D gene: TRBD1; clone size: -; CDR3 DNA: TGTGCCAGCAGCTTAAATAAGGGGGCTGGTGAGCAGTTCTTC; CDR3 protein: CASSLNKGAGEQFF
J gene: TRBJ1-1; V gene: TRBV5-1; D gene: TRBD1; clone size: -; CDR3 DNA: TGCGCCAGCAGGCCAATTACCAGGGGGGAAGCTTTCTTT; CDR3 protein: CASRPITRGEAFF
J gene: TRBJ2-7; V gene: TRBV6-1; D gene: TRBD2; clone size: -; CDR3 DNA: TGTGCCAGCAGTAAGACTAGCGGGAGCTCCTACGAGCAGTACTTC; CDR3 protein: CASSKTSGSSYEQYF
J gene: TRBJ2-1; V gene: TRBV24-1; D gene: -; clone size: -; CDR3 DNA: TGTGCCACCAGTGATAGGGGGGGTCGGGGAAACTACAATGAGCAGTTCTTC; CDR3 protein: CATSDRGGRGNYNEQFF
J gene: TRBJ2-3; V gene: TRBV28; D gene: TRBD2; clone size: -; CDR3 DNA: TGTGCCAGCAGTTTATCAATAGCGGGAGCCAATACGCAGTATTTT; CDR3 protein: CASSLSIAGANTQYF
J gene: TRBJ2-7; V gene: TRBV6-1; D gene: TRBD1; clone size: -; CDR3 DNA: TGTGCCAGCAGTGAAGTTGACAGGGGATCCTACGAGCAGTACTTC; CDR3 protein: CASSEVDRGSYEQYF
J gene: TRBJ2-6; V gene: TRBV4-1; D gene: TRBD2; clone size: -; CDR3 DNA: TGCGCCAGCAGCCAGGACGGTCGGAGCGGGGGGGCAGGTGGGGCCAACGTCCTGACTTTC; CDR3 protein: CASSQDGRSGGAGGANVLTF
J gene: TRBJ2-1; V gene: TRBV4-2; D gene: -; clone size: -; CDR3 DNA: TGTGCCAGCAGCCAAGAACTAGCCCGCAATGAGCAGTTCTTC; CDR3 protein: CASSQELARNEQFF
J gene: TRBJ1-1; V gene: TRBV3-1/TRBV3-2; D gene: -; clone size: -; CDR3 DNA: TGTGCCAGCGTACCTTCGGATTACGGAGGGAACACTGAAGCTTTCTTT; CDR3 protein: CASVPSDYGGNTEAFF
J gene: TRBJ2-4; V gene: TRBV5-4; D gene: -; clone size: -; CDR3 DNA: TGTGCCAGCAGCTTGGACAAGGGGAATAACATTCAGTACTTC; CDR3 protein: CASSLDKGNNIQYF
J gene: TRBJ2-1; V gene: TRBV5-8; D gene: TRBD2; clone size: once; CDR3 DNA: TGTGCCAGCAGCCCACAGACCCTTGCGGGGGATGAGCAGTTCTTC; CDR3 protein: CASSPQTLAGDEQFF
J gene: TRBJ1-2; V gene: TRBV28; D gene: TRBD1; clone size: -; CDR3 DNA: TGTGCCAGCTGGACAGGGGGCTTGCACTATGGCTACACCTTC; CDR3 protein: CASWTGGLHYGYTF
J gene: TRBJ2-1; V gene: TRBV5-4; D gene: -; clone size: -; CDR3 DNA: TGTGCCAGCAGCTTCGGCGGCAGCTACAATGAGCAGTTCTTC; CDR3 protein: CASSFGGSYNEQFF
J gene: TRBJ2-7; V gene: TRBV19; D gene: -; clone size: -; CDR3 DNA: TGTGCCAGTAGTCCAGGGACACACGGCTCGAGGTACGAGCAGTACTTC; CDR3 protein: CASSPGTHGSRYEQYF
J gene: TRBJ1-5; V gene: TRBV24-1; D gene: TRBD1; clone size: many; CDR3 DNA: TGTGCCACCAGTGCCACAGGGGATCAGCCCCAGCATTTT; CDR3 protein: CATSATGDQPQHF
J gene: TRBJ2-1; V gene: TRBV2; D gene: -; clone size: -; CDR3 DNA: TGTGCCAGCAATAAGGGACTGAGCTCCTACAATGAGCAGTTCTTC; CDR3 protein: CASNKGLSSYNEQFF
J gene: TRBJ2-4; V gene: TRBV15; D gene: TRBD2; clone size: -; CDR3 DNA: TGTGCCACCAGCAGAGAGACTAGCGGGGGAAACATTCAGTACTTC; CDR3 protein: CATSRETSGGNIQYF
J gene: TRBJ2-7; V gene: TRBV9; D gene: TRBD2; clone size: -; CDR3 DNA: TGTGCCAGCAGCATTGGGGAGGGAGGGGCCGAGCAGTACTTC; CDR3 protein: CASSIGEGGAEQYF
J gene: TRBJ2-7; V gene: TRBV10-1; D gene: -; clone size: -; CDR3 DNA: TGCGCCAGCAGTGAAGGAGGAACAGCGTACGAGCAGTACTTC; CDR3 protein: CASSEGGTAYEQYF
J gene: TRBJ1-2; V gene: TRBV9; D gene: -; clone size: -; CDR3 DNA: TGTGCCAGCAGCGCCCGGGGAGGCTACACCTTC; CDR3 protein: CASSARGGYTF
J gene: TRBJ1-6; V gene: TRBV28; D gene: TRBD1; clone size: -; CDR3 DNA: TGTGCCACGACCCTGACAGGGGAGTCCTATAATTCACCCCTCCACTTT; CDR3 protein: CATTLTGESYNSPLHF
J gene: TRBJ2-3; V gene: TRBV2; D gene: TRBD2; clone size: -; CDR3 DNA: TGTGCCAGCGGGCTGGCGGGGGGAGGCACAGATACGCAGTATTTT; CDR3 protein: CASGLAGGGTDTQYF
J gene: TRBJ2-7; V gene: TRBV10-3; D gene: -; clone size: -; CDR3 DNA: TGTGCCATCAGTGATGGAACAGGGCACGAGCAGTACTTC; CDR3 protein: CAISDGTGHEQYF
J gene: TRBJ1-2; V gene: TRBV19; D gene: -; clone size: -; CDR3 DNA: TGTGCCAGTAGTATGGTGGAGGGATCCTATGGCTACACCTTC; CDR3 protein: CASSMVEGSYGYTF
J gene: TRBJ2-5; V gene: TRBV5-5; D gene: TRBD2; clone size: -; CDR3 DNA: TGTGCCAGCAGCTTAGGGACTAGCGGGAGCGCGCCAGAGACCCAGTACTTC; CDR3 protein: CASSLGTSGSAPETQYF
J gene: TRBJ2-7; V gene: TRBV11-1; D gene: TRBD1; clone size: few; CDR3 DNA: TGTGCCAGCAGCATACCGGGACAGGGGGTCTACGAGCAGTACTTC; CDR3 protein: CASSIPGQGVYEQYF
J gene: TRBJ1-5; V gene: TRBV6-6; D gene: -; clone size: -; CDR3 DNA: TGTGCCAGCAGTTACCAGGGGTATGGGAATCAGCCCCAGCATTTT; CDR3 protein: CASSYQGYGNQPQHF